The 16 T cell receptor beta chains below all came from one sample that was sequenced in a study of T-cell memory formation after mild COVID-19. One entry per CDR3 protein, called by TCRdb with MiXCR from the 5' RACE reads. The table shows approximately 260,000 distinct CDR3 sequences, with 16% occurring only once. Material for sequencing was PBMCs or a T cell subset sorted from them (not recorded which). These receptor sequences come from a man younger than 35 who had mild COVID-19 (a few samples of this study predate the infection). Cell type and time point are not known.

This clonotype was seen a few times. The J gene is TRBJ2-5, the V gene TRBV7-9; D may match TRBD1 or TRBD2 (5 bases each). Trimming left V 4 bases short and J 3 bases short, with 9 bases between. There are 13 residues in the CDR3. CDR1 and CDR2 (germline): SEHNR, FQNEAQ (reference sequence). The CDR3 sequence is CASSYGTEETQYF. CDR3 in DNA: TGTGCCAGCAGCTACGGGACGGAAGAGACCCAGTACTTC.

The CDR3 sequence: CASSLYGTPNSPLHF. The CDR3 DNA follows: TGTGCCAGCAGCCTGTACGGGACACCTAATTCACCCCTCCACTTT. V gene TRBV2 combines with J gene TRBJ1-6, with D maybe TRBD1 (6 bases). CDR1 and CDR2 from the germline V gene are SNHLY and FYNNEI. Trimming stripped 6 bases from V and 6 bases from J, with 15 bases between. There are 15 residues in the CDR3.

The V gene is TRBV7-9, the J gene TRBJ2-2; D is undetermined. This CDR3 region has 18 residues. Germline-derived CDR1 and CDR2 are SEHNR and FQNEAQ (reference sequence). V lost 1 base and J lost 4, with 19 bases in between. As DNA, the CDR3 is TGTGCCAGCAGCTTAGAAGAGTACGTCCCAGAGAGCACCGGGGAGCTGTTTTTT. Its translation: CASSLEEYVPESTGELFF.

This clonotype turned up a few times. The chain joins TRBV6-2 or TRBV6-3 to TRBJ1-4, with D uncertain. The CDR3 spans 14 residues. Germline values: CDR1 MNHEY, CDR2 SVGEGT. The V and J ends lost 6 bases and 8 bases respectively, with 16 bases between them. The CDR3 here is CASRPGIVKEKLFF. The CDR3 coding sequence is TGTGCCAGCAGGCCGGGGATCGTTAAAGAAAAACTGTTTTTT.

This clonotype was counted a few times. The chain has TRBV18 and TRBJ1-1, with unresolved D. Germline values: CDR1 KGHSH, CDR2 LQKENI. CDR3 length equals 14 residues. V lost 5 bases and J lost 1, with 11 bases in between. The CDR3 spells CASSSDGENTEAFF. Written as DNA, the CDR3 is TGTGCCAGCTCATCGGACGGGGAGAACACTGAAGCTTTCTTT.

V usage is TRBV4-3 and J usage is TRBJ2-3, with unresolved D. The V end lost 3 bases, the J end lost 0 bases, and 10 bases lay between the germline ends. CDR1 is LGHNA and CDR2 is YSLEER in the germline V gene. The CDR3 runs to 15 residues. Here the CDR3 reads CASSQYYSSTDTQYF. The CDR3 bases are TGCGCCAGCAGCCAGTACTACTCTAGCACAGATACGCAGTATTTT.

This chain uses TRBV7-3 with TRBJ2-3; D gene unclear. Germline V lookup: CDR1 SGHTA, CDR2 FQGTGA. Trimming cost V 5 bases and J 3 bases, with 12 bases left between them. The length of the CDR3 is 14 residues. The DNA of the CDR3 is TGTGCCAGCAGCCCCCCCGGCAGTACAGATACGCAGTATTTT. Translating it yields CASSPPGSTDTQYF.

In this sample, this clonotype turned up a few times. This CDR3 reads CASSLPGTSSAEQFF. The CDR3 coding sequence is TGTGCCAGCAGCCTCCCTGGGACAAGTTCGGCTGAGCAGTTCTTC. V gene TRBV14 combines with J gene TRBJ2-1; TRBD1 is a possible D gene (6 bases). CDR3 length: 15 residues. CDR1 and CDR2 (germline): SGHDN, FVKESK. Trimming took 4 bases from V and 9 from J, leaving 19 bases between them.

This CDR3 reads CASSLDSPGTQYF. The CDR3 coding sequence is TGTGCCAGCAGCTTAGACTCCCCCGGTACGCAGTATTTT. The chain carries TRBV11-3 and TRBJ2-3; D is unresolved. The germline V and J ends were trimmed by 0 bases and 8 bases, with 9 bases remaining between them. CDR1 is SGHNT and CDR2 is YENEEA in the germline V gene. The CDR3 spans 13 residues.

V is TRBV7-2 and J is TRBJ1-6; 10 bases are a match to TRBD1. The CDR3 consists of 15 residues. After removal of 0 bases from V and 10 bases from J, the junction contained 3 bases not matched to a gene. Germline CDR1 reads SGHTA; CDR2 reads FQGNSA. The CDR3 nucleotides read TGTGCCAGCAGCTTAGCGGGGGACAGGGGATCACCCCTCCACTTT. This codes for CASSLAGDRGSPLHF.

This clonotype was seen more than once but under ten times. The rearrangement links TRBV9 to TRBJ2-3; TRBD1 agrees at 8 bases. This CDR3 is built from 15 residues. CDR1 and CDR2 (germline): SGDLS, YYNGEE. V gave up 0 bases and J gave up 4 bases; unmatched junction bases: 4. Here the CDR3 reads CASSVAGQGPDTQYF. Written as DNA, the CDR3 is TGTGCCAGCAGCGTAGCAGGACAGGGACCAGATACGCAGTATTTT.

This clonotype was recorded a few times. The chain recombines TRBV20-1 with TRBJ2-3, with 9 bases lining up with TRBD1. J gave up 1 base and V 0 bases, and 5 bases lay outside the gene matches. From germline, CDR1 is DFQATT and CDR2 SNEGSKA (reference sequence). The CDR3 is made up of 16 amino acids. Here the CDR3 reads CSARDGGTGRTDTQYF. The CDR3 DNA follows: TGCAGTGCTAGAGACGGCGGGACAGGGCGCACAGATACGCAGTATTTT.

The rearrangement uses TRBV5-1 and TRBJ2-5; no definite D call. The CDR3 is made up of 15 amino acids. Germline CDR1 reads SGHRS; CDR2 reads YFSETQ. V was trimmed by 4 bases and J by 0 bases, leaving 13 bases between them. CDR3 DNA: TGCGCCAGCAGCCTACTGACACAGTACCAAGAGACCCAGTACTTC. Its translation is CASSLLTQYQETQYF. Combining the CDR3 with reference TRBV5-1 and TRBJ2-5 gives the whole variable domain KAGVTQTPRYLIKTRGQQVTLSCSPISGHRSVSWYQQTPGQGLQFLFEYFSETQRNKGNFPGRFSGRQFSNSRSEMNVSTLELGDSALYLCASSLLTQYQETQYFGPGTRLLVL.

The rearrangement joins TRBV29-1 to TRBJ2-1, with D perhaps given as TRBD1 or TRBD2 (5 bases each). V gave up 2 bases and J gave up 12 bases, with 17 bases separating them. Per germline, CDR1 SQVTM and CDR2 ANQGSEA. The CDR3 extends over 13 amino acids. CDR3 coding DNA: TGCAGCGTTGAACGGGACGCCGCGAACCCGCAGTTCTTC. Translating gives CSVERDAANPQFF.

The chain carries TRBV29-1 and TRBJ2-5; 7 bases map to TRBD1. The germline CDR1 and CDR2 sequences are SQVTM and ANQGSEA. The junction had 9 bases not matched to a gene; V was cut back by 6 bases and J by 5 bases. This CDR3 has 13 amino acids. The CDR3 DNA is TGCAGCGTGCCGGGAACAGGGGTCGAGACCCAGTACTTC. Protein product: CSVPGTGVETQYF. Using reference TRBV29-1 and TRBJ2-5 for the parts outside the CDR3, the full variable domain is SAVISQKPSRDICQRGTSLTIQCQVDSQVTMMFWYRQQPGQSLTLIATANQGSEATYESGFVIDKFPISRPNLTFSTLTVSNMSPEDSSIYLCSVPGTGVETQYFGPGTRLLVL.

The rearrangement links TRBV7-8 to TRBJ1-5; TRBD1 is a possible D gene (6 bases). The CDR3 totals 15 residues. Per the germline V gene, CDR1 is SGHVS and CDR2 is FQNEAQ. V shed 1 base and J shed 1 base, with 8 bases lying between them. DNA of the CDR3: TGTGCCAGCAGCTTAGGCGGACAGAGCAATCAGCCCCAGCATTTT. It is translated as CASSLGGQSNQPQHF.